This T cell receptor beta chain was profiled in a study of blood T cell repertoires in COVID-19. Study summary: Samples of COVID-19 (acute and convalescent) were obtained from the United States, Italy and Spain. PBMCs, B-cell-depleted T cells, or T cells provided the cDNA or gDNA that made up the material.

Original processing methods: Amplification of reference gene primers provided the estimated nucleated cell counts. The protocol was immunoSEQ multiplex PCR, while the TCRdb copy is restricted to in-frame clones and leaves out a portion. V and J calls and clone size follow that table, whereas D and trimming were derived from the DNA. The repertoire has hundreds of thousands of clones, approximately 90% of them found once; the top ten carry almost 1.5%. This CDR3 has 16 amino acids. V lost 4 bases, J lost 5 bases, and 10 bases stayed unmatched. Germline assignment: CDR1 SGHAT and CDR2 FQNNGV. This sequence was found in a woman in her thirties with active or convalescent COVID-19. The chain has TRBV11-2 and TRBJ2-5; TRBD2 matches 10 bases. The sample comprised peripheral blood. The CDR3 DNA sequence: TGTGCCAGCAGCTCCTCACTAGCGGGGAGGCTGGAGACCCAGTACTTC. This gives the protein CASSSSLAGRLETQYF.